These 11 T cell receptor beta chains came from one sample sequenced in a study of vaccination and CD4 T cells after COVID-19. With the Oncomine TCR Beta short-read assay, DNA from cultured CD4+ T cells was sequenced. TCRdb used MiXCR to reprocess the PCR reads, holding one entry per CDR3 protein. This sample has around 7,000 distinct CDR3 sequences; roughly 64% occur once, and the top ten carry about a fifth. The antigens of these receptors remain unknown. The treatment: approximately 11-day PBMC culture with coronavirus spike peptide pools or control peptides (ViraFEST assay). Sequenced sample: CD4+ T cells from blood, cultured in vitro. The receptors here all came from a human donor who had recovered from COVID-19.

This clonotype was counted only a few times. The V and J genes are TRBV21-1 and TRBJ1-6; TRBD1, the table's D call, was not compared with the DNA. TRBV21-1 is recorded as a pseudogene. The CDR3 length is 15 residues. The CDR3 region is CASTIPLGASSPLHF. The CDR3 DNA reads TGTGCCAGCACCATACCTCTAGGGGCCAGTTCACCCCTCCACTTT.

J is TRBJ2-1 and V is TRBV27, with 10 bases matching TRBD2. J lost 9 bases, V lost 3 bases, and 11 bases had no gene match. The CDR3 is 16 residues long. Germline loops: CDR1 MNHEY, CDR2 SMNVEV (reference sequence). The CDR3 DNA reads as TGTGCCAGCAGTTTCACATCCAGCGGGAGGGCCCGTGAGCAGTTCTTC. This translates into CASSFTSSGRAREQFF.

This clonotype was seen only a few times. V gene TRBV23-1 combines with J gene TRBJ1-5, with D maybe TRBD1 (6 bases). TRBV23-1 is annotated as an ORF whose role is uncertain. The V end was cut by 7 bases, the J end by 3 bases, with 16 bases between. The CDR3 loop spans 15 amino acids. The CDR3 loop reads CASIGGGALNQPQHF. The CDR3 DNA sequence: TGCGCCAGCATCGGTGGGGGGGCCCTCAATCAGCCCCAGCATTTT.

In its sample, this clonotype ranks as medium-sized (0.01 to 0.1%). The CDR3 region is CASSRGQNYGYTF. CDR3 DNA sequence: TGTGCCAGCAGCCGGGGACAAAACTATGGCTACACCTTC. The J gene is TRBJ1-2, the V gene TRBV7-9, with D perhaps matching TRBD1 (6 bases). V was clipped by 5 bases and J by 2 bases, with 9 bases between them. The germline gives CDR1 SEHNR, CDR2 FQNEAQ (reference sequence). CDR3 length: 13 amino acids.

This clonotype was observed once. The J gene is TRBJ2-3, the V gene TRBV7-9, with 8 nucleotides matching TRBD1. The CDR3 loop spans 15 amino acids. The ends lost 4 bases at V and 5 bases at J; junction bases unmatched: 8. Germline V CDR1 and CDR2: SEHNR, FQNEAQ (reference sequence). The CDR3 region is CASSSRDRKGDTQYF. CDR3 bases: TGTGCCAGCAGCTCCCGGGACAGGAAAGGAGATACGCAGTATTTT.

This clonotype is judged medium-sized. The V gene is TRBV7-9, the J gene TRBJ1-4; D possibly corresponds to TRBD1 (6 bases). V was clipped by 1 base and J by 4 bases, with 7 bases between them. Germline loops: CDR1 SEHNR, CDR2 FQNEAQ (reference sequence). The CDR3 runs to 14 residues. The CDR3 reads CASSLGGGNEKLFF. The CDR3 DNA reads as TGTGCCAGCAGCTTAGGAGGGGGTAATGAAAAACTGTTTTTT.

V is TRBV20-1 and J is TRBJ2-5; TRBD1 matches at 8 bases. The V gene's germline CDR1 is DFQATT and CDR2 SNEGSKA (reference sequence). The CDR3 is 12 residues long. V lost 7 bases to trimming and J lost 5 bases; unmatched junction nucleotides: 6. CDR3 bases: TGCAGTGGGGCAAGACAGGGGGAGACCCAGTACTTC. As protein: CSGARQGETQYF.

The J gene is TRBJ2-3, the V gene TRBV20-1; D gene unclear. This CDR3 has 11 amino acids. Germline CDR1 reads DFQATT; CDR2 reads SNEGSKA (reference sequence). The CDR3 coding sequence is TGCAGCCAACGTGCCGGGGATACGCAGTATTTT. Translation gives CSQRAGDTQYF.

The gene calls are TRBV2 and TRBJ2-7, with D perhaps matching TRBD1 (6 bases). The CDR3 is 13 amino acids. Germline loops: CDR1 SNHLY, CDR2 FYNNEI. V lost 7 bases to trimming and J lost 4 bases, with 14 bases between them. The CDR3 protein is CASKRQELYEQYF. DNA of the CDR3: TGTGCCAGCAAACGACAGGAGCTGTACGAGCAGTACTTC. The entire variable domain, with the rest obtained from reference TRBV2 and TRBJ2-7, is as follows: EPEVTQTPSHQVTQMGQEVILRCVPISNHLYFYWYRQILGQKVEFLVSFYNNEISEKSEIFDDQFSVERPDGSNFTLKIRSTKLEDSAMYFCASKRQELYEQYFGPGTRLTVT.

The gene calls are TRBV20-1 and TRBJ1-4; D gene uncertain. The CDR3 contains 11 residues. The V and J ends lost 4 bases and 7 bases respectively, with 7 bases between them. Germline-derived CDR1 and CDR2 are DFQATT and SNEGSKA (reference sequence). CDR3 in DNA: TGCAGTGCTATAGGCAGTGAAAAACTGTTTTTT. It yields the protein CSAIGSEKLFF.

The genes are TRBV7-8 and TRBJ2-2, with 8 bases matching TRBD2. The V gene's germline CDR1 is SGHVS and CDR2 FQNEAQ. This CDR3 is 14 amino acids long. V shed 10 bases, J shed 2 bases, and the junction held 6 bases outside the gene matches. The CDR3 protein is CATATSANTGELFF. Written as DNA, the CDR3 is TGTGCCACCGCGACTAGCGCAAACACCGGGGAGCTGTTTTTT.